The entry below gives a single T cell receptor (beta chain) sequence along with its context. Which antigen it targets is not known. No per-base quality is available; no much larger clone lies one base away. The protocol used for the library was the immunoSEQ multiplex PCR assay. Here the immuneACCESS table is served through TCRdb, limited to in-frame sequences with V and J called. Missing clones are a known gap in these copies; in checked studies unresolved V genes cover under half, and the rest lacks a known reason. The sample has around 93,000 clones on record, less than 95% of them singletons. The ten largest make up over 0.25% of the sample. Ends trimmed: V by 1 base, J by 4 bases; bases unmatched to a gene: 9. The CDR3, cysteine through phenylalanine, is 17 amino acids long. Of the read, only the CDR3 DNA is kept; its 51 bases are in frame from base 1. The CDR1 and CDR2 encoded by the germline V gene are SGHTS and YDEGEE.

These data belong to a study of technical replicates of blood from a few donors (dated by TCRdb to 2016 to 2017). Sequenced: T cells isolated from PBMCs. This TCR was sampled from a human donor in good health. The chain employs TRBV5-8 and TRBJ1-4; 8 central nucleotides agree with TRBD1. The nucleotide sequence is given as TGTGCCAGCAGCTTGCCGGGCAGGGGGCGGGTTAATGAAAAACTGTTTTTT. It codes for CASSLPGRGRVNEKLFF.